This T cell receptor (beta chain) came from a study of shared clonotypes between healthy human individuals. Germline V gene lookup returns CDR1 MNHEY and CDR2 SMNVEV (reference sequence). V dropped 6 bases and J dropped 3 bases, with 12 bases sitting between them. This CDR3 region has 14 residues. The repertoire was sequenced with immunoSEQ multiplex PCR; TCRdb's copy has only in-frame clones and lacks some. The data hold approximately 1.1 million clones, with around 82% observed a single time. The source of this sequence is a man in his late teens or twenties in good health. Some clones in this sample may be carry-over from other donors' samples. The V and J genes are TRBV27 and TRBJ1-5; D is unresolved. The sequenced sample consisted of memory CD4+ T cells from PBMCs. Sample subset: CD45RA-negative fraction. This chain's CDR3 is CASSSAEDNQPQHF. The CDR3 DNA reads TGTGCCAGCAGCTCCGCAGAAGACAATCAGCCCCAGCATTTT.